This is a list of T cell receptor beta chains from one sample in a study of monozygotic twins with cystic fibrosis. Produced via immunoSEQ multiplex PCR; TCRdb's table is partial and in-frame only. The table has 30,000 to 40,000 clones, approximately 72% seen once. The sample taken for sequencing was blood. All receptors come from a girl between 5 and 17 years old with cystic fibrosis. Each CDR3 is given with its conserved first and last residue. The order of the fields is J gene, V gene, clone size, D gene, CDR3 protein, CDR3 DNA. D genes are given only for firm matches. Not every row has a clone size; where given, it reads once, few, many or a size class.

j_call: TRBJ1-4
v_call: TRBV4-3
clone_size: NA
d_call: NA
cdr3_aa: CASSRRGGRVEKLFF
cdr3_nt: TGCGCCAGCAGTCGGAGGGGGGGCCGGGTAGAAAAACTGTTTTTT

j_call: TRBJ2-6
v_call: TRBV27
clone_size: NA
d_call: NA
cdr3_aa: CASSPRGGARTGANVLTF
cdr3_nt: TGTGCCAGCAGTCCGCGAGGTGGGGCGCGGACTGGGGCCAACGTCCTGACTTTC

j_call: TRBJ1-5
v_call: TRBV29-1
clone_size: few
d_call: NA
cdr3_aa: CSVDSGHGNQPQHF
cdr3_nt: TGCAGCGTTGATTCAGGACACGGCAATCAGCCCCAGCATTTT

j_call: TRBJ2-2
v_call: TRBV19
clone_size: NA
d_call: NA
cdr3_aa: CASSGALNTGELFF
cdr3_nt: TGTGCCAGTAGCGGAGCCTTGAACACCGGGGAGCTGTTTTTT

j_call: TRBJ2-4
v_call: TRBV19
clone_size: NA
d_call: NA
cdr3_aa: CASSSPGPRNIQYF
cdr3_nt: TGTGCCAGTAGTTCCCCGGGACCTAGAAACATTCAGTACTTC

j_call: TRBJ2-6
v_call: TRBV27
clone_size: NA
d_call: TRBD2
cdr3_aa: CASSSVVGSLAGFSGANVLTF
cdr3_nt: TGTGCCAGCAGTTCGGTCGTAGGTAGCCTAGCGGGGTTCTCTGGGGCCAACGTCCTGACTTTC

j_call: TRBJ2-3
v_call: TRBV9
clone_size: once
d_call: TRBD2
cdr3_aa: CASSLREGRDTQYF
cdr3_nt: TGTGCCAGCAGCTTGCGGGAGGGTCGGGATACGCAGTATTTT

j_call: TRBJ1-5
v_call: TRBV7-2
clone_size: NA
d_call: TRBD1
cdr3_aa: CASSRQGAGGQPQHF
cdr3_nt: TGTGCCAGCAGCAGACAGGGGGCTGGCGGTCAGCCCCAGCATTTT

j_call: TRBJ2-1
v_call: TRBV7-2
clone_size: once
d_call: TRBD2
cdr3_aa: CAVGRGRPPSYNEQFF
cdr3_nt: TGTGCCGTGGGGCGCGGGAGGCCCCCGTCCTACAATGAGCAGTTCTTC

j_call: TRBJ1-2
v_call: TRBV7-9
clone_size: NA
d_call: NA
cdr3_aa: CASSQGHLNYGYTF
cdr3_nt: TGTGCCAGCAGCCAGGGACATCTCAACTATGGCTACACCTTC

j_call: TRBJ1-2
v_call: TRBV4-3
clone_size: once
d_call: NA
cdr3_aa: CASSPRQAPGDGYTF
cdr3_nt: TGCGCCAGCAGCCCCCGACAGGCACCAGGGGATGGCTACACCTTC

j_call: TRBJ1-5
v_call: TRBV27
clone_size: NA
d_call: TRBD1
cdr3_aa: CASSLRGLTSNQPQHF
cdr3_nt: TGTGCCAGCAGTTTAAGGGGGCTCACTAGCAATCAGCCCCAGCATTTT

j_call: TRBJ2-1
v_call: TRBV9
clone_size: NA
d_call: NA
cdr3_aa: CASSARGSPVDEQFF
cdr3_nt: TGTGCCAGCAGCGCAAGGGGATCCCCCGTTGATGAGCAGTTCTTC

j_call: TRBJ2-3
v_call: TRBV5-4
clone_size: NA
d_call: NA
cdr3_aa: CASSPGGPDTQYF
cdr3_nt: TGTGCCAGCTCCCCCGGGGGCCCAGATACGCAGTATTTT

j_call: TRBJ2-2
v_call: TRBV4-1
clone_size: NA
d_call: NA
cdr3_aa: CASSPGTGELFF
cdr3_nt: TGCGCCAGCAGCCCGGGCACCGGGGAGCTGTTTTTT

j_call: TRBJ1-3
v_call: TRBV28
clone_size: NA
d_call: NA
cdr3_aa: CASTTGGFGNTIYF
cdr3_nt: TGTGCCAGCACCACCGGTGGGTTCGGAAACACCATATATTTT

j_call: TRBJ2-6
v_call: TRBV30
clone_size: NA
d_call: NA
cdr3_aa: CAWSVSGANVLTF
cdr3_nt: TGTGCCTGGAGTGTATCTGGGGCCAACGTCCTGACTTTC

j_call: TRBJ1-2
v_call: TRBV28
clone_size: NA
d_call: TRBD1
cdr3_aa: CASSSPGTGEGYTF
cdr3_nt: TGTGCCAGCAGTTCGCCGGGGACAGGGGAAGGCTACACCTTC

j_call: TRBJ1-1
v_call: TRBV9
clone_size: few
d_call: TRBD1
cdr3_aa: CASSPRTGNTEAFF
cdr3_nt: TGTGCCAGCAGCCCAAGGACAGGGAACACTGAAGCTTTCTTT

j_call: TRBJ1-5
v_call: TRBV10-2
clone_size: NA
d_call: NA
cdr3_aa: CASSETTGREPQHF
cdr3_nt: TGCGCCAGCAGTGAAACGACGGGCAGGGAGCCCCAGCATTTT

j_call: TRBJ2-5
v_call: TRBV7-2
clone_size: NA
d_call: NA
cdr3_aa: CASSPYRVGETQYF
cdr3_nt: TGTGCCAGCAGCCCCTACAGGGTGGGGGAGACCCAGTACTTC

j_call: TRBJ1-3
v_call: TRBV15
clone_size: NA
d_call: TRBD1
cdr3_aa: CATSAHRGPGSGNTIYF
cdr3_nt: TGTGCCACCAGCGCTCACAGGGGGCCCGGCTCTGGAAACACCATATATTTT

j_call: TRBJ2-4
v_call: TRBV27
clone_size: NA
d_call: NA
cdr3_aa: CASSFGLADVQYF
cdr3_nt: TGTGCCAGCAGTTTTGGGCTAGCAGACGTACAGTACTTC

j_call: TRBJ2-3
v_call: TRBV9
clone_size: NA
d_call: NA
cdr3_aa: CASSAAPPGDTQYF
cdr3_nt: TGTGCCAGCAGCGCCGCCCCCCCCGGGGATACGCAGTATTTT

j_call: TRBJ2-7
v_call: TRBV18
clone_size: few
d_call: TRBD1
cdr3_aa: CASSRDRDSYEQYF
cdr3_nt: TGTGCCAGCTCGCGTGACAGGGACTCCTACGAGCAGTACTTC

j_call: TRBJ1-1
v_call: TRBV5-1
clone_size: NA
d_call: NA
cdr3_aa: CASSQPGHMNTEAFF
cdr3_nt: TGCGCCAGCAGCCAGCCGGGACATATGAACACTGAAGCTTTCTTT

j_call: TRBJ2-7
v_call: TRBV4-3
clone_size: NA
d_call: TRBD1
cdr3_aa: CASSQDPGTGYEQYF
cdr3_nt: TGCGCCAGCAGCCAAGATCCCGGGACAGGGTACGAGCAGTACTTC

j_call: TRBJ1-2
v_call: TRBV19
clone_size: NA
d_call: NA
cdr3_aa: CASFRGYGYTF
cdr3_nt: TGTGCCAGTTTCAGGGGCTATGGCTACACCTTC

j_call: TRBJ1-2
v_call: TRBV2
clone_size: NA
d_call: TRBD1
cdr3_aa: CASTPGQSNYGYTF
cdr3_nt: TGTGCCAGCACTCCGGGACAGTCAAACTATGGCTACACCTTC

j_call: TRBJ1-2
v_call: TRBV4-1
clone_size: NA
d_call: NA
cdr3_aa: CASSQEGAANYGYTF
cdr3_nt: TGCGCCAGCAGCCAGGAAGGGGCAGCTAACTATGGCTACACCTTC

j_call: TRBJ2-1
v_call: TRBV4-3
clone_size: once
d_call: TRBD2
cdr3_aa: CASSQAGGSFEQFF
cdr3_nt: TGCGCCAGCAGCCAAGCGGGAGGAAGCTTTGAGCAGTTCTTC

j_call: TRBJ2-2
v_call: TRBV18
clone_size: NA
d_call: NA
cdr3_aa: CASSPPSRVAGELFF
cdr3_nt: TGTGCCAGCTCACCACCCTCCAGGGTCGCCGGGGAGCTGTTTTTT

j_call: TRBJ2-2
v_call: TRBV13
clone_size: NA
d_call: NA
cdr3_aa: CASSLAVGELFF
cdr3_nt: TGTGCCAGCAGCTTAGCGGTCGGGGAGCTGTTTTTT

j_call: TRBJ1-5
v_call: TRBV6-1
clone_size: NA
d_call: TRBD1
cdr3_aa: CASSEARGVSNQPQHF
cdr3_nt: TGTGCCAGCAGTGAAGCCAGGGGGGTTAGCAATCAGCCCCAGCATTTT

j_call: TRBJ2-3
v_call: TRBV6-5
clone_size: NA
d_call: TRBD2
cdr3_aa: CASTRAGVTTDTQYF
cdr3_nt: TGTGCCAGCACCAGAGCGGGGGTCACCACAGATACGCAGTATTTT

j_call: TRBJ2-2
v_call: TRBV30
clone_size: few
d_call: NA
cdr3_aa: CAWSSSGVTGELFF
cdr3_nt: TGTGCCTGGAGTAGTTCAGGTGTCACCGGGGAGCTGTTTTTT

j_call: TRBJ1-2
v_call: TRBV6-5
clone_size: NA
d_call: TRBD1
cdr3_aa: CASTPGTEYGYTF
cdr3_nt: TGTGCCAGCACCCCCGGGACAGAGTATGGCTACACCTTC

j_call: TRBJ2-7
v_call: TRBV4-3
clone_size: NA
d_call: NA
cdr3_aa: CASSQVQGSSYEQYF
cdr3_nt: TGCGCCAGCAGCCAAGTACAGGGTTCCTCCTACGAGCAGTACTTC

j_call: TRBJ2-3
v_call: TRBV29-1
clone_size: NA
d_call: TRBD1
cdr3_aa: CSLNPGQLTDTQYF
cdr3_nt: TGCAGCCTTAATCCGGGACAGCTCACAGATACGCAGTATTTT

j_call: TRBJ2-3
v_call: TRBV5-4
clone_size: NA
d_call: NA
cdr3_aa: CASSLGASTDTQYF
cdr3_nt: TGTGCCAGCAGCTTAGGAGCAAGCACAGATACGCAGTATTTT

j_call: TRBJ1-2
v_call: TRBV6-5
clone_size: NA
d_call: TRBD1
cdr3_aa: CASSFTGEGNYGYTF
cdr3_nt: TGTGCCAGCAGTTTTACAGGGGAGGGGAACTATGGCTACACCTTC

j_call: TRBJ1-2
v_call: TRBV7-2
clone_size: NA
d_call: NA
cdr3_aa: CASSLGGADIYGYTF
cdr3_nt: TGTGCCAGCAGCTTAGGGGGGGCAGATATCTATGGCTACACCTTC

j_call: TRBJ2-2
v_call: TRBV2
clone_size: NA
d_call: NA
cdr3_aa: CANSPVRDSGELFF
cdr3_nt: TGTGCCAACTCCCCTGTGCGGGACTCCGGGGAGCTGTTTTTT

j_call: TRBJ2-2
v_call: TRBV4-3
clone_size: NA
d_call: TRBD2
cdr3_aa: CASSQLLAGGSTGELFF
cdr3_nt: TGCGCCAGCAGCCAGCTACTAGCGGGAGGGAGCACCGGGGAGCTGTTTTTT

j_call: TRBJ2-7
v_call: TRBV19
clone_size: few
d_call: TRBD1
cdr3_aa: CASSPNRQGPPNYEQYF
cdr3_nt: TGTGCCAGTAGCCCCAATAGACAGGGCCCCCCGAACTACGAGCAGTACTTC

j_call: TRBJ1-2
v_call: TRBV6-5
clone_size: NA
d_call: NA
cdr3_aa: CASSPLGRPNYGYTF
cdr3_nt: TGTGCCAGCAGCCCTCTAGGCAGGCCCAACTATGGCTACACCTTC

j_call: TRBJ1-3
v_call: TRBV19
clone_size: few
d_call: NA
cdr3_aa: CATRGGSTIYF
cdr3_nt: TGTGCCACCCGTGGGGGAAGCACCATATATTTT

j_call: TRBJ1-5
v_call: TRBV18
clone_size: few
d_call: NA
cdr3_aa: CASSPAYNQPQHF
cdr3_nt: TGTGCCAGCTCACCAGCCTACAATCAGCCCCAGCATTTT